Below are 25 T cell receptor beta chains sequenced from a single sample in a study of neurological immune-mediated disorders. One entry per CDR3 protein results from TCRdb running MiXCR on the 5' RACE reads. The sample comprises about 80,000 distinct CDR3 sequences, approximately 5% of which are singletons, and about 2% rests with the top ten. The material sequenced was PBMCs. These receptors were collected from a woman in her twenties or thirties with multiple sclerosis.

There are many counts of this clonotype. The CDR3 DNA is TGCGCCAGCAGCTTGACTAGGCAAGAGACCCAGTACTTC. Amino acid sequence: CASSLTRQETQYF. V is TRBV5-1 and J is TRBJ2-5, with a possible D match to TRBD2 (5 bases). Germline values: CDR1 SGHRS, CDR2 YFSETQ. V was shortened by 1 base and J by 2 bases, with 6 bases between the two germline ends. The CDR3 loop spans 13 amino acids.

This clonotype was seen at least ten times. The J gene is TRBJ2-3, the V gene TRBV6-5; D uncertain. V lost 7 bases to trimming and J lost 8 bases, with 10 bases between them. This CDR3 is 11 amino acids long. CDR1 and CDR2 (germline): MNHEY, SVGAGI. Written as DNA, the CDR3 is TGTGCCAGCATTGCCTTTGGTACGCAGTATTTT. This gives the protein CASIAFGTQYF.

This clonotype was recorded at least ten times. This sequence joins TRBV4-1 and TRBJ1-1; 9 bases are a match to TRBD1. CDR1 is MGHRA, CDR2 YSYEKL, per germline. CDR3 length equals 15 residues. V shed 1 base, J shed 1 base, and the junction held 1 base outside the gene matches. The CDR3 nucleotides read TGCGCCAGCAGCCAAGGGGACAGGGCGAACACTGAAGCTTTCTTT. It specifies CASSQGDRANTEAFF.

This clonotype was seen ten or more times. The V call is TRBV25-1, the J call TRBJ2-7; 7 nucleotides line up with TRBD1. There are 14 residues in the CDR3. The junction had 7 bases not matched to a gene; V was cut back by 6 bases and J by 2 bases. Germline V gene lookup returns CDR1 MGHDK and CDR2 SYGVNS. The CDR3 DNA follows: TGTGCCAGCAGGCCCGACAGGGCCCCCTACGAGCAGTACTTC. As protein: CASRPDRAPYEQYF.

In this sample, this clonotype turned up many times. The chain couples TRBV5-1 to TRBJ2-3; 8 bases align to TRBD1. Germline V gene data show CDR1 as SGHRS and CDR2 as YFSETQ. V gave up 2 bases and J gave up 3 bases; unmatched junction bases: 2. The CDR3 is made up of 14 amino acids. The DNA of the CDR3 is TGCGCCAGCAGCTTCGACAGGGGTACAGATACGCAGTATTTT. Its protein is CASSFDRGTDTQYF.

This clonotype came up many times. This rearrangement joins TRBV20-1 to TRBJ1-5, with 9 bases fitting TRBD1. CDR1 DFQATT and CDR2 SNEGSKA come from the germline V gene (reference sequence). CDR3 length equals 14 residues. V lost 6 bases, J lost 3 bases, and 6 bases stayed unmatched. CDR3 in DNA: TGCAGTGCAAGACAGGGGGACGTCAATCAGCCCCAGCATTTT. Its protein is CSARQGDVNQPQHF.

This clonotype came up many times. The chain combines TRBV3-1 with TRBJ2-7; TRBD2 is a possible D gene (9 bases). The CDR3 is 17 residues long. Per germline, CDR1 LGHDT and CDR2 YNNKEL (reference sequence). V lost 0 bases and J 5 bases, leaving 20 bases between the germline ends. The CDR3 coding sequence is TGTGCCAGCAGCCAAGATGGGGGGCTAGCGGGACAGGACGAGCAGTACTTC. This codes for CASSQDGGLAGQDEQYF.

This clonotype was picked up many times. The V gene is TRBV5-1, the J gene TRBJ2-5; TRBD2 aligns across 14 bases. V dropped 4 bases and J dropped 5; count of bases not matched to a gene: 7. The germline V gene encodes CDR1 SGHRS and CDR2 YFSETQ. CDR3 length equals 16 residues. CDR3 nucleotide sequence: TGCGCCAGCAGCGTGACTAGCGGGGGGGCGGCGGAGACCCAGTACTTC. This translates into CASSVTSGGAAETQYF.

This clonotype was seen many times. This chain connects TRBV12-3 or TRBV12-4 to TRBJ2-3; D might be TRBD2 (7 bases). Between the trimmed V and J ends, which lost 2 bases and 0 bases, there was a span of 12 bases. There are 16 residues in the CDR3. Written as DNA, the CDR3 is TGTGCCAGCAGTTTACTGGGGGGGCCGAGCACAGATACGCAGTATTTT. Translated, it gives CASSLLGGPSTDTQYF.

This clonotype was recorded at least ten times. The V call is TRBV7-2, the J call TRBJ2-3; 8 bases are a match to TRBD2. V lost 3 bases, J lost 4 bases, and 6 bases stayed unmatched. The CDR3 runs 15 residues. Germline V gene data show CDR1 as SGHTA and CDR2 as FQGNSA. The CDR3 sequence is CASSLGAGVADTQYF. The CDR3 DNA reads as TGTGCCAGCAGCTTGGGAGCGGGGGTTGCAGATACGCAGTATTTT. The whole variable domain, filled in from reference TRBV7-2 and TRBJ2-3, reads GAGVSQSPSNKVTEKGKDVELRCDPISGHTALYWYRQSLGQGLEFLIYFQGNSAPDKSGLPSDRFSAERTGGSVSTLTIQRTQQEDSAVYLCASSLGAGVADTQYFGPGTRLTVL.

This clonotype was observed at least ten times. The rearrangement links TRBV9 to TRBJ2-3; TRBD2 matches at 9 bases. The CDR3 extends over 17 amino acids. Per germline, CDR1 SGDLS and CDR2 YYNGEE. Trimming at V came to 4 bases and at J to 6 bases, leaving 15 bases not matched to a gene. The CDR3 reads CASSTLGREGLKDTQYF. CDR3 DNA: TGTGCCAGCAGCACTCTTGGGCGGGAGGGCCTAAAGGATACGCAGTATTTT.

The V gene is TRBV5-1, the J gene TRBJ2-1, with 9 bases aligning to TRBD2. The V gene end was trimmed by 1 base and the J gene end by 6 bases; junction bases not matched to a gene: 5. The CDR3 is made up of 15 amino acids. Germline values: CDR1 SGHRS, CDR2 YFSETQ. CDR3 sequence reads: CASSLLLAGSNEQFF. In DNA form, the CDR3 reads TGCGCCAGCAGCTTGTTACTAGCGGGCAGCAATGAGCAGTTCTTC.

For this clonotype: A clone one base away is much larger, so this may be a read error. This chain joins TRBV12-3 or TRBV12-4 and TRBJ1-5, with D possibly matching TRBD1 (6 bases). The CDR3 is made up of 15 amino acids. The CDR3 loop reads CASSTSRTAGRPQNF. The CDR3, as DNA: TGTGCCAGCAGTACGTCACGGACAGCCGGTCGGCCCCAGAATTTT.

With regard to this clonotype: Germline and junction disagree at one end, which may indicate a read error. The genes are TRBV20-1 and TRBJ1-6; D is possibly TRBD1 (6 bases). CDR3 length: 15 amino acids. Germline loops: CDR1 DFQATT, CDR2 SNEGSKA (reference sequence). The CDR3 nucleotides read TGCAGTGCTGAATCAGGGGATAGTTATAATTCAACCCTCAACTTT. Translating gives CSAESGDSYNSTLNF.

The CDR3 bases are TGCAGTGCCCCGCTCTTGGATGGCTACACCTTC. Translated: CSAPLLDGYTF. The chain links TRBV20-1 to TRBJ1-2; D unresolved. CDR3 length: 11 residues. Germline V gene data show CDR1 as DFQATT and CDR2 as SNEGSKA (reference sequence). V shed 6 bases and J shed 6 bases, with 11 bases lying between them.

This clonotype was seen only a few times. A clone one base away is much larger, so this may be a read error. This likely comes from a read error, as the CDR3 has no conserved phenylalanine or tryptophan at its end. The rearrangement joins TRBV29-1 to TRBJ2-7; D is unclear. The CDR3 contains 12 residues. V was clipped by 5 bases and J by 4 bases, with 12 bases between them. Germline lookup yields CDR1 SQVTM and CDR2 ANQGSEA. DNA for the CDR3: TGCAGCGTTCGAAAGGGTCCATACGAGCAGTACGGC. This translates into CSVRKGPYEQYG.

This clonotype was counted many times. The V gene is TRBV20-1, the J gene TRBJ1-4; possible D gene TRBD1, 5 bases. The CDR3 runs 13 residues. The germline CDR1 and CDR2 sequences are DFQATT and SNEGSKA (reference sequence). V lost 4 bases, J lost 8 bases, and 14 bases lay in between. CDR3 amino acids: CSAKGQRGEKLFF. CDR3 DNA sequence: TGCAGTGCTAAGGGCCAGCGGGGCGAAAAACTGTTTTTT.

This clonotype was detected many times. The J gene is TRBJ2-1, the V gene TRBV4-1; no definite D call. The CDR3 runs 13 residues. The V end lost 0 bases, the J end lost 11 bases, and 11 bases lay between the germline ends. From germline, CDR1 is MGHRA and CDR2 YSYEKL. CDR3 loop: CASSQDQIAQQFF. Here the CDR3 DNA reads TGCGCCAGCAGCCAAGACCAGATAGCCCAGCAGTTCTTC.

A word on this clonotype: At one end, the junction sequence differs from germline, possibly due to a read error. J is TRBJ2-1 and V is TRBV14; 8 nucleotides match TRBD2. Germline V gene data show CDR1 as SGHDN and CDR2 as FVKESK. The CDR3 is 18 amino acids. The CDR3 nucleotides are TGTGCCAGCAGCAAAGAACTAGCGGAAGGACCCTCCTACAATGAGCAGTTCTTC. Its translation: CASSKELAEGPSYNEQFF.

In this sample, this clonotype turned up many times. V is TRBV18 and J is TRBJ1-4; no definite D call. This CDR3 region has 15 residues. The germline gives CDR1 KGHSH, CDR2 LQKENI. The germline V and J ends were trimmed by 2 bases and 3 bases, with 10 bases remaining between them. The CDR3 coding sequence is TGTGCCAGCTCACCAGTGGGATCAGCTAATGAAAAACTGTTTTTT. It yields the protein CASSPVGSANEKLFF.

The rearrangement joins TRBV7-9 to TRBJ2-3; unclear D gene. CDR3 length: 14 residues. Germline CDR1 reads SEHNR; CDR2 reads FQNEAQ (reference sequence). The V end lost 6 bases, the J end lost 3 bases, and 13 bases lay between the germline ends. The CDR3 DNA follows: TGTGCCAGCAGTGCAAGGGTCGCGACAGATACGCAGTATTTT. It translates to CASSARVATDTQYF.

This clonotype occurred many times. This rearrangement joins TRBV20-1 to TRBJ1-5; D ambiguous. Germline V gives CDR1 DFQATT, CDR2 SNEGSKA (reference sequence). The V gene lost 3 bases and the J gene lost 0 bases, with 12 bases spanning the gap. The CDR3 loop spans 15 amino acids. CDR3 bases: TGCAGTGCTAGTATATCGGGTAATAGCAATCAGCCCCAGCATTTT. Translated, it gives CSASISGNSNQPQHF.

The CDR3: CASRSTDRAGNSPLHF. The CDR3 DNA sequence: TGTGCCAGCAGATCTACGGACAGGGCGGGTAATTCACCCCTCCACTTT. The V gene is TRBV7-9, the J gene TRBJ1-6; 8 bases are shared with TRBD1. Germline CDR1 is SEHNR and CDR2 is FQNEAQ (reference sequence). V shed 6 bases, J shed 6 bases, and the junction held 10 bases outside the gene matches. There are 16 residues in the CDR3. Looking up the rest from reference TRBV7-9 and TRBJ1-6 gives the full variable domain: DTGVSQNPRHKITKRGQNVTFRCDPISEHNRLYWYRQTLGQGPEFLTYFQNEAQLEKSRLLSDRFSAERPKGSFSTLEIQRTEQGDSAMYLCASRSTDRAGNSPLHFGNGTRLTVT.

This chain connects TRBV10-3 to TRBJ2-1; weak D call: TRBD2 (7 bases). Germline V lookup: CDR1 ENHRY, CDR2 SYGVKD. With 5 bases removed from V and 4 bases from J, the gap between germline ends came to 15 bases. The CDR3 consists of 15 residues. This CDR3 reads CAISTGGALYNEQFF. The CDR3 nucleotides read TGTGCCATCAGTACGGGGGGCGCCCTATACAATGAGCAGTTCTTC.

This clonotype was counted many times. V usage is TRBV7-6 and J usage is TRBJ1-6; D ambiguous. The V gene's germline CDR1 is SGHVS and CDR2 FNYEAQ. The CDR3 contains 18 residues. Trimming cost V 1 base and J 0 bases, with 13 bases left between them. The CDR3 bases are TGTGCCAGCAGCTTAGACTCCCACGAAAGCTCCTATAATTCACCCCTCCACTTT. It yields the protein CASSLDSHESSYNSPLHF. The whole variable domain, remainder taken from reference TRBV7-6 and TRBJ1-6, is GAGVSQSPRYKVTKRGQDVALRCDPISGHVSLYWYRQALGQGPEFLTYFNYEAQQDKSGLPNDRFSAERPEGSISTLTIQRTEQRDSAMYRCASSLDSHESSYNSPLHFGNGTRLTVT.